This T cell receptor (beta chain) was captured by sequencing in a study of T cells in Graves' hyperthyroidism and ophthalmopathy. V was clipped by 4 bases and J by 2 bases, with 13 bases between them. The germline CDR1 and CDR2 sequences are SGHRS and YFSETQ. The CDR3 has 14 amino acids. Amplified TCR beta CDR3 regions derived from RNA transcripts. The TCR CDR3 was amplified in a first-round RT-PCR using the HTBI primer set. Each CDR3 protein is one row after TCRdb ran MiXCR on the multiplex PCR reads. The sample includes 380,000 or so distinct CDR3 sequences, approximately 19% of them seen just once. This clonotype came up many times.

The sample comprised blood. The chain joins TRBV5-1 to TRBJ2-7; possibly TRBD2 for D (6 bases). This sequence was found in a woman aged 18-29 years with Graves' hyperthyroidism. This CDR3 is CASSLRPGAYEQYF. CDR3 bases: TGCGCCAGCAGCCTACGCCCGGGGGCCTACGAGCAGTACTTC.